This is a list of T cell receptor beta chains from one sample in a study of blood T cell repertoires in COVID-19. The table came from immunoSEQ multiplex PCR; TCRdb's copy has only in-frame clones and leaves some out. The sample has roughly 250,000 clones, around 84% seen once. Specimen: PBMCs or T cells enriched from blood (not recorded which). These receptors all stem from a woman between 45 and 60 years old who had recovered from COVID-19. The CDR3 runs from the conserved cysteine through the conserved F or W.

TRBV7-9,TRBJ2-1,CASSSGLQGGNNEQFF
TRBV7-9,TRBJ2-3,CASSLLLGGDTQYF
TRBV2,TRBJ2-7,CASRAVRGGYEQYF
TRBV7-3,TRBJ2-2,CASSSRGGTGELFF
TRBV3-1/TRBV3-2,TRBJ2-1,CASSQEVIGRGGSREQFF
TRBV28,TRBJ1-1,CASGNPTVNTEAFF
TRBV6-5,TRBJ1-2,CATRLAGTNYGYTF
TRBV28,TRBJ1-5,CASRRPGQGAGDQPQHF
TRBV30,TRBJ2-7,CAWSVGLASYEQYF
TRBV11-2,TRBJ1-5,CASSLGQKDNQPQHF
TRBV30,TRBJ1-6,CAWGSYNSPLHF
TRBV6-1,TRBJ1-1,CASSEARQNEAFF
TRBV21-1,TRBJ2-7,CASSKARQPYSYEQYF
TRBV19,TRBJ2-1,CASSILAGVEGVEQFF
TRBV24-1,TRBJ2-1,CATGQNNEQFF
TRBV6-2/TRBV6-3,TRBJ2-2,CASSYGTSNTGELFF
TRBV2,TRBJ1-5,CASKRDRENQPQHF
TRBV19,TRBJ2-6,CASSAAGRRETGANVLTF
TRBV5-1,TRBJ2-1,CASSLSGRLANEQFF
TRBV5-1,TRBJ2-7,CASSPGTSGYEQYF
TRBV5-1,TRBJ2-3,CASSFSGGTDTQYF
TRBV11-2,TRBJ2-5,CASSPISGKETQYF
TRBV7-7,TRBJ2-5,CASSLYPPSALGQKPETQYF
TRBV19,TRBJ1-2,CASSIMGDDGYTF
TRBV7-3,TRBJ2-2,CASSLNSGRLAGELFF
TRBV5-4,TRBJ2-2,CASSPGTGYRELFF
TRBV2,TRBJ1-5,CASSEFRDSIFNQPQHF
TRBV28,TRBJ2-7,CASSTPGLSFEQYF
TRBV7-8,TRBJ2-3,CASSLGTLGTDTQYF
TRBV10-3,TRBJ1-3,CATRDSRSGNTIYF
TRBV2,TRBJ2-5,CASSEWELARETQYF
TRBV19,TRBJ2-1,CASSIGARLADSYNEQFF
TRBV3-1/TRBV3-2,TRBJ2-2,CASSQVRGTGELFF
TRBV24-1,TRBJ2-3,CATSDPTGSTDTQYF
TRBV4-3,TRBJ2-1,CASSLSRYNEQFF
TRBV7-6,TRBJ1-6,CASSSGRGVGSPLHF
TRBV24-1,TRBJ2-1,CATSDSSGSRYNEQFF
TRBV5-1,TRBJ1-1,CASSFTGGKLGAFF
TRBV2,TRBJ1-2,CASSEVRDSSGYTF
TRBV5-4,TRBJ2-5,CASSPDRGQETQYF
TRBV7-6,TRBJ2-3,CASSLESFGRATDTQYF
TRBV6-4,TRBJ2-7,CASSDSIRDTSYEQYF
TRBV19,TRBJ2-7,CASSIDRGYEQYF
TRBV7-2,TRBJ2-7,CASSPPPTSGRRYEQYF
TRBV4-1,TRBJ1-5,CASSHLGQTSNQPQHF
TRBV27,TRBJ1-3,CASSLLADRNTIYF
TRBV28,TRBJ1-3,CASNGQGRGNTIYF
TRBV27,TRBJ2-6,CASSPVRAGHSGANVLTF
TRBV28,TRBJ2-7,CASSRPGQGSHEQYF
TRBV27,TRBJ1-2,CASSETGGLSYGYTF
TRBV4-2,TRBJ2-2,CASSHNSLSNTGELFF
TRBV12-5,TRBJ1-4,CASGFGPVSYLPEDGNEKLFF
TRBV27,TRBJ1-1,CASSFQGQSTEAFF
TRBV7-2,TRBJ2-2,CASSLFEVSGELFF
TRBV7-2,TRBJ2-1,CASSPQRYNEQFF
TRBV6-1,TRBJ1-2,CASSEALVRGYTF
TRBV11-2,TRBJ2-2,CASSLGGASGELFF
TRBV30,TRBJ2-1,CAWSKTSIYNEQFF
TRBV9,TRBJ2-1,CASSVRLAGENEQFF
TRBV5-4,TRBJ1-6,CASSLGRREESPLHF